This passage covers 14 T cell receptor beta chains from one sample sequenced in a study of cytotoxic CD8 clonotypes in ibrutinib-treated CLL. Some clones are missing from TCRdb's copy, which holds only in-frame ones; the method was immunoSEQ multiplex PCR. The data contain approximately 45,000 clones, under 75% of them singletons. Sequences were derived from PBMCs, sampled after 12 months of ibrutinib treatment. The receptors derive from a human donor with chronic lymphocytic leukemia.

This chain uses TRBV5-4 with TRBJ2-2; 8 nucleotides agree with TRBD2. CDR3 length equals 16 residues. CDR1 and CDR2 (germline): SGHNT, YYREEE (reference sequence). Unmatched junction bases numbered 5, after V lost 3 bases and J lost 1 base. CDR3 DNA: TGTGCCAGCAGCTCTTTAGCGGGGTTGAACACCGGGGAGCTGTTTTTT. This sequence encodes CASSSLAGLNTGELFF.

The chain uses TRBV7-9 and TRBJ1-2, with D unresolved. V shed 5 bases and J shed 6 bases, with 13 bases lying between them. Per germline, CDR1 SEHNR and CDR2 FQNEAQ (reference sequence). The CDR3 is 13 residues long. The CDR3 is CASSTGFADGYTF. The DNA of the CDR3 is TGTGCCAGCAGCACCGGGTTTGCAGATGGCTACACCTTC. The entire variable domain, with the rest obtained from reference TRBV7-9 and TRBJ1-2, is as follows: DTGVSQNPRHKITKRGQNVTFRCDPISEHNRLYWYRQTLGQGPEFLTYFQNEAQLEKSRLLSDRFSAERPKGSFSTLEIQRTEQGDSAMYLCASSTGFADGYTFGSGTRLTVV.

This clone has a single count. The chain recombines TRBV9 with TRBJ2-3, with D possibly TRBD2 on 7 matching bases. Trimming stripped 0 bases from V and 2 bases from J, with 10 bases between. This CDR3 is built from 15 residues. Germline-derived CDR1 and CDR2 are SGDLS and YYNGEE. In nucleotides, the CDR3 is TGTGCCAGCAGCGTAGCGGGGGGACACACAGATACGCAGTATTTT. It specifies CASSVAGGHTDTQYF. Based on the CDR3 plus reference TRBV9 and TRBJ2-3, the full variable domain is DSGVTQTPKHLITATGQRVTLRCSPRSGDLSVYWYQQSLDQGLQFLIQYYNGEERAKGNILERFSAQQFPDLHSELNLSSLELGDSALYFCASSVAGGHTDTQYFGPGTRLTVL.

The chain uses TRBV4-2 and TRBJ2-4; 8 bases agree with TRBD1. V lost 0 bases to trimming and J lost 7 bases; unmatched junction nucleotides: 8. Germline-derived CDR1 and CDR2 are LGHNA and YNFKEQ. The CDR3 has 16 residues. CDR3 sequence: CASSQDRTGGHNIQYF. The CDR3 DNA follows: TGTGCCAGCAGCCAAGATCGAACAGGGGGACATAACATTCAGTACTTC.

This chain connects TRBV5-1 to TRBJ2-5, with a tentative D call TRBD2 (5 bases). The germline V gene has CDR1 SGHRS and CDR2 YFSETQ. The ends were cut back, 0 bases at V and 6 bases at J, with 12 bases in the middle. This CDR3 is 14 amino acids long. CDR3 DNA sequence: TGCGCCAGCAGCTTGGGAGGGTGGGAAAAGACCCAGTACTTC. Encoded protein: CASSLGGWEKTQYF.

The chain uses TRBV7-3 and TRBJ2-3; a possible D gene is TRBD2 (6 bases). The length of the CDR3 is 14 residues. Trimming took off 5 bases at V and 9 bases at J, with 18 bases between the two ends. Per germline, CDR1 SGHTA and CDR2 FQGTGA. The CDR3 DNA reads TGTGCCAGCAGCCCTGGTAGTCTAGCGTCGACGCAGTATTTT. This codes for CASSPGSLASTQYF.

V and J are TRBV29-1 and TRBJ2-2; 8 bases map to TRBD1. Germline V gives CDR1 SQVTM, CDR2 ANQGSEA. This CDR3 is built from 14 residues. The V gene end was trimmed by 4 bases and the J gene end by 7 bases; junction bases not matched to a gene: 8. The CDR3 coding sequence is TGCAGCGTTGTCGGCCAGGGGGCCGACGGGGAGCTGTTTTTT. Translating gives CSVVGQGADGELFF.

The sample holds a few counts of this clone. This chain joins TRBV5-6 and TRBJ2-3; tentatively, D is TRBD2 (6 bases). The V and J ends lost 1 base and 4 bases respectively, with 13 bases between them. The CDR3 runs to 15 residues. Germline lookup yields CDR1 SGHDT and CDR2 YYEEEE. The DNA for the CDR3 is TGTGCCAGCAGCTTGTCGGGGGAGGTCGCAGATACGCAGTATTTT. Translation gives CASSLSGEVADTQYF.

The rearrangement joins TRBV7-9 to TRBJ1-4; no definite D call. Per germline, CDR1 SEHNR and CDR2 FQNEAQ (reference sequence). The CDR3 is made up of 12 amino acids. Deletions cut 5 bases from V and 7 bases from J, with 8 bases between. This chain's CDR3 is CASSRMGEKLFF. CDR3 bases: TGTGCCAGCAGCCGTATGGGTGAAAAACTGTTTTTT.

Notes on this clone: A read error may account for a junction end that differs from germline. This rearrangement joins TRBV18 to TRBJ2-4; maybe TRBD2 (6 bases). The CDR3 covers 14 residues. From germline, CDR1 is KGHSH and CDR2 LQKENI. CDR3 protein: CASSPPGPGEVQYF. The CDR3, as DNA: TGTGCCAGCTCCCCACCAGGCCCGGGGGAGGTTCAGTACTTC.

This chain uses TRBV19 with TRBJ1-5; 9 bases are shared with TRBD1. This CDR3 is 16 amino acids long. Germline values: CDR1 LNHDA, CDR2 SQIVND (reference sequence). V lost 6 bases to trimming and J lost 4 bases; unmatched junction nucleotides: 10. CDR3 residues: CASRKGTGTINQPQHF. The CDR3 bases are TGTGCCAGTAGGAAAGGGACAGGGACCATAAATCAGCCCCAGCATTTT. The entire variable domain, with the rest obtained from reference TRBV19 and TRBJ1-5, is as follows: DGGITQSPKYLFRKEGQNVTLSCEQNLNHDAMYWYRQDPGQGLRLIYYSQIVNDFQKGDIAEGYSVSREKKESFPLTVTSAQKNPTAFYLCASRKGTGTINQPQHFGDGTRLSIL.

The V gene is TRBV7-6, the J gene TRBJ1-2; TRBD1 agrees at 7 bases. Germline assignment: CDR1 SGHVS and CDR2 FNYEAQ. V was clipped by 3 bases and J by 5 bases; unmatched bases: 12. The CDR3 loop spans 16 amino acids. CDR3 in amino acids: CASSLYGAQGLYGYTF. CDR3 DNA: TGTGCCAGCAGCTTGTATGGTGCACAGGGGTTATATGGCTACACCTTC. Variable domain in full (rest from reference TRBV7-6 and TRBJ1-2): GAGVSQSPRYKVTKRGQDVALRCDPISGHVSLYWYRQALGQGPEFLTYFNYEAQQDKSGLPNDRFSAERPEGSISTLTIQRTEQRDSAMYRCASSLYGAQGLYGYTFGSGTRLTVV.

This clone was counted once. The chain couples TRBV10-3 to TRBJ2-7; 9 nucleotides align to TRBD1. The J segment lost 4 bases and the V segment lost 9 bases, leaving 13 bases of the junction unmatched. The CDR3 loop spans 15 amino acids. Germline assignment: CDR1 ENHRY and CDR2 SYGVKD. The CDR3: CAMREDRGLVYEQYF. The CDR3 DNA reads as TGTGCCATGAGAGAGGACAGGGGCCTGGTTTACGAGCAGTACTTC.

The V call is TRBV19, the J call TRBJ2-7; D possibly corresponds to TRBD1 (6 bases). Trimming took off 6 bases at V and 3 bases at J, with 9 bases between the two ends. The length of the CDR3 is 12 residues. Germline values: CDR1 LNHDA, CDR2 SQIVND (reference sequence). As DNA, the CDR3 is TGTGCCAGTAGAGGGGGATACTACGAGCAGTACTTC. It translates to CASRGGYYEQYF.